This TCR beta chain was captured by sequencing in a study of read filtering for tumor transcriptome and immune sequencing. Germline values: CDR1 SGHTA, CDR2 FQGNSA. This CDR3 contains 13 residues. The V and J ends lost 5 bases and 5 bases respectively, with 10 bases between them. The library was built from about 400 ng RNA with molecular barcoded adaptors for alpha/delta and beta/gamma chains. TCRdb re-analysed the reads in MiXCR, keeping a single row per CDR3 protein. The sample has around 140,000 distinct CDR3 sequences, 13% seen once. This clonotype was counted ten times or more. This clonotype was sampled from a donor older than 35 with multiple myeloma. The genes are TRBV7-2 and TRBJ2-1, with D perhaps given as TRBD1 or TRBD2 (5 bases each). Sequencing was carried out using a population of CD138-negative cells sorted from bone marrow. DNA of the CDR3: TGTGCCAGCAGCCACGGGACCAACAATGAGCAGTTCTTC. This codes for CASSHGTNNEQFF.